These 26 T cell receptor beta chains share one sample of origin, sequenced in a study of cytomegalovirus exposure and HLA in healthy donors (dated by TCRdb to 2016 to 2017). Receptors were amplified or captured by the immunoSEQ multiplex PCR assay. The multiplex PCR relied on a mix of 60 forward primers for TCR Vbeta segments and 13 reverse primers for TCR Jbeta segments. TCRdb mirrors the immuneACCESS table, restricted to in-frame sequences. Some clones are absent from its copies; in checked studies, under half trace to an unresolved V gene, and the reason for the others is unknown. The sample table lists about 140,000 clones, about 80% of them with a count of one. 1.9% of the sample rests with the top ten. The source material was PBMCs. The receptors here all came from a woman between 40 and 50 years old in good health and CMV-seronegative.

The chain recombines TRBV7-8 with TRBJ1-3; D not resolved. CDR3 size: 13 residues. Per the germline V gene, CDR1 is SGHVS and CDR2 is FQNEAQ. V was cut by 4 bases and J by 1 base, with 5 bases left in between. The chain's CDR3 is CASSSISGNTIYF. The CDR3 nucleotides read TGTGCCAGCAGCTCCATTTCTGGAAACACCATATATTTT.

The chain combines TRBV27 with TRBJ2-7; 8 bases match TRBD2. Germline V gene sequence: CDR1 MNHEY, CDR2 SMNVEV (reference sequence). The CDR3 sequence is 14 residues long. J lost 5 bases, V lost 5 bases, and 8 bases had no gene match. CDR3 loop: CASSTREGLDEQYF. The CDR3, as DNA: TGTGCCAGCAGTACTCGGGAGGGCCTCGACGAGCAGTACTTC.

This clone appeared once. The chain links TRBV19 to TRBJ2-7; 9 bases match TRBD1. The CDR3 covers 14 residues. Trimming removed 6 bases from V and 2 bases from J; junction bases left unmatched: 5. The germline V gene has CDR1 LNHDA and CDR2 SQIVND (reference sequence). CDR3: CASREQGAAYEQYF. The DNA for the CDR3 is TGTGCCAGTAGGGAACAGGGGGCAGCCTACGAGCAGTACTTC.

This chain links TRBV6-5 with TRBJ2-1; 9 positions match TRBD2. This CDR3 region has 15 residues. Germline CDR1 reads MNHEY; CDR2 reads SVGAGI. V was pared by 2 bases and J by 8 bases, with 7 bases of the junction left unmatched. The CDR3 nucleotides read TGTGCCAGCAGTTACAAGGCTAGCGGGATCTATGAGCAGTTCTTC. It encodes CASSYKASGIYEQFF.

The chain employs TRBV18 and TRBJ2-7, with 10 bases matching TRBD1. The CDR3 is made up of 16 amino acids. V gave up 0 bases and J gave up 6 bases; unmatched junction bases: 8. The germline V gene has CDR1 KGHSH and CDR2 LQKENI. The CDR3 is CASSPPSRDRGGEQYF. CDR3 nucleotides: TGTGCCAGCTCACCACCAAGCCGGGACAGGGGAGGCGAGCAGTACTTC.

The V gene is TRBV5-8, the J gene TRBJ1-5, with D maybe TRBD1 (5 bases). Germline CDR1 and CDR2: SGHTS and YDEGEE. The CDR3 runs to 15 residues. Trimming removed 5 bases at V and 2 bases at J, with 14 bases between. CDR3 protein: CASSIWAGRNQPQHF. The CDR3 DNA is TGTGCCAGCAGTATCTGGGCAGGGCGCAATCAGCCCCAGCATTTT.

Only a few counts were recorded for this clone. This chain joins TRBV7-9 and TRBJ1-2; D may be TRBD1 (5 bases). Between the trimmed V and J ends, which lost 3 bases and 6 bases, there was a span of 14 bases. This CDR3 contains 14 residues. The germline CDR1 and CDR2 sequences are SEHNR and FQNEAQ (reference sequence). CDR3 coding DNA: TGTGCCAGCAGCTTTTGGGACTCTGGGGATGGCTACACCTTC. The encoded protein is CASSFWDSGDGYTF.

This sequence joins TRBV7-2 and TRBJ2-4, with D uncertain. The CDR3 spans 17 residues. Trimming shortened V by 1 base and J by 0 bases, and 13 bases separated the two germline ends. CDR1 and CDR2 from the germline V gene are SGHTA and FQGNSA. CDR3 loop: CASSLGYYTVAKNIQYF. In DNA, the CDR3 is TGTGCCAGCAGCTTAGGGTACTATACTGTAGCCAAAAACATTCAGTACTTC.

The chain uses TRBV28 and TRBJ2-1, with 14 bases lining up with TRBD2. CDR1 is MDHEN and CDR2 is SYDVKM in the germline V gene. Trimming cost V 5 bases and J 8 bases; bases outside gene matches: 5. This CDR3 contains 15 residues. DNA for the CDR3: TGTGCCAGCAGTAGACTAGCGGGAGGGCTCGATGAGCAGTTCTTC. Its translation is CASSRLAGGLDEQFF.

This clone was detected only a few times. V gene TRBV4-3 combines with J gene TRBJ1-5; D uncertain. This CDR3 is built from 15 residues. Germline V gene sequence: CDR1 LGHNA, CDR2 YSLEER. Trimming left V 0 bases short and J 2 bases short, with 8 bases between. In nucleotides, the CDR3 is TGCGCCAGCAGCCAAGATCGGGAGGGCAATCAGCCCCAGCATTTT. Its translation is CASSQDREGNQPQHF.

The rearrangement links TRBV6-6 to TRBJ2-7; tentative D call: TRBD1 (6 bases). Trimming removed 6 bases from V and 9 bases from J, with 18 bases in between. The CDR3 runs 13 residues. Germline V gene lookup returns CDR1 MNHNY and CDR2 SVGAGI (reference sequence). Here the CDR3 reads CASSSQGSLGQYF. In DNA, the CDR3 is TGTGCCAGCAGCTCACAGGGATCGTTAGGGCAGTACTTC.

This chain links TRBV6-9 with TRBJ2-5, with a possible D match to TRBD2 (6 bases). The germline V gene has CDR1 MNHGY and CDR2 SVAAGI. Trimming removed 0 bases from V and 4 bases from J, with 9 bases in between. CDR3 length: 14 residues. Here the CDR3 DNA reads TGTGCCAGCAGTTATTCGGCGGGATCAGAGACCCAGTACTTC. Translation: CASSYSAGSETQYF.

The chain recombines TRBV12-5 with TRBJ1-1, with 11 bases matching TRBD1. V lost 3 bases and J lost 4; bases outside the gene matches: 13. The germline V gene has CDR1 LGHNT and CDR2 FRNRAP. The CDR3 sequence is 18 residues long. The CDR3 DNA reads as TGTGCTAGTGGTTTTGACAGGGACAGGGGGTTTAGGGGCACTGAAGCTTTCTTT. This translates into CASGFDRDRGFRGTEAFF. The variable domain in full, with the rest retrieved from reference TRBV12-5 and TRBJ1-1, is DARVTQTPRHKVTEMGQEVTMRCQPILGHNTVFWYRQTMMQGLELLAYFRNRAPLDDSGMPKDRFSAEMPDATLATLKIQPSEPRDSAVYFCASGFDRDRGFRGTEAFFGQGTRLTVV.

The V gene is TRBV4-3, the J gene TRBJ1-1; the D is unclear. The CDR3 consists of 15 residues. CDR1 LGHNA and CDR2 YSLEER come from the germline V gene. The germline V and J ends were trimmed by 0 bases and 0 bases, with 8 bases remaining between them. The CDR3 sequence: CASSQDPGLNTEAFF. CDR3 nucleotides: TGCGCCAGCAGCCAAGATCCGGGATTGAACACTGAAGCTTTCTTT.

The rearrangement joins TRBV19 to TRBJ1-5, with D perhaps TRBD1 (6 bases). Trimming cost V 5 bases and J 3 bases, with 17 bases left between them. CDR3 length equals 16 residues. The V gene's germline CDR1 is LNHDA and CDR2 SQIVND (reference sequence). CDR3 nucleotide sequence: TGTGCCAGTAGTCCTTTAACAGGGCTACTCAATCAGCCCCAGCATTTT. Translated: CASSPLTGLLNQPQHF.

The rearrangement links TRBV28 to TRBJ2-1; 11 bases match TRBD2. CDR3 length: 12 residues. Germline lookup yields CDR1 MDHEN and CDR2 SYDVKM. V was pared by 2 bases and J by 16 bases, with 4 bases of the junction left unmatched. CDR3 region: CASSLGLAGGFF. The CDR3 coding sequence is TGTGCCAGCAGTTTAGGCCTAGCGGGAGGATTCTTC.

The chain has TRBV6-5 and TRBJ1-5, with 7 positions matching TRBD1. V shed 5 bases, J shed 4 bases, and the junction held 5 bases outside the gene matches. The length of the CDR3 is 14 residues. Germline V gene lookup returns CDR1 MNHEY and CDR2 SVGAGI. CDR3 DNA sequence: TGTGCCAGCAGTCGAGACAGGGCAAATCAGCCCCAGCATTTT. Its protein product is CASSRDRANQPQHF.

The V gene is TRBV27, the J gene TRBJ1-5, with no clear D. This CDR3 spans 18 amino acids. Germline-derived CDR1 and CDR2 are MNHEY and SMNVEV (reference sequence). The V gene lost 8 bases and the J gene lost 8 bases, with 31 bases spanning the gap. In DNA, the CDR3 is TGTGCCAGCCCAGATTTTCCCATTATACCCGCGGGAGGTAAGCCCCAGCATTTT. Translating it yields CASPDFPIIPAGGKPQHF.

This rearrangement joins TRBV18 to TRBJ2-3, with D hard to call. The CDR3 sequence is 12 residues long. CDR1 and CDR2 (germline): KGHSH, LQKENI. The V gene lost 2 bases and the J gene lost 3 bases, with 3 bases spanning the gap. As DNA, the CDR3 is TGTGCCAGCTCACCAGAGACAGATACGCAGTATTTT. Its translation: CASSPETDTQYF.

The rearrangement uses TRBV30 and TRBJ2-7; perhaps TRBD1 as D (5 bases). The germline V gene encodes CDR1 GTSNPN and CDR2 SVGIG (reference sequence). The CDR3 covers 17 residues. V lost 0 bases and J lost 0, with 18 bases in between. The CDR3 DNA reads TGTGCCTGGAGTGTAGGACATCTAGGCGGTAGCTCCTACGAGCAGTACTTC. Protein product: CAWSVGHLGGSSYEQYF. Using reference TRBV30 and TRBJ2-7 for the parts outside the CDR3, the full variable domain is SQTIHQWPATLVQPVGSPLSLECTVEGTSNPNLYWYRQAAGRGLQLLFYSVGIGQISSEVPQNLSASRPQDRQFILSSKKLLLSDSGFYLCAWSVGHLGGSSYEQYFGPGTRLTVT.

This chain uses TRBV5-4 with TRBJ2-6; the match to TRBD1 covers 8 bases. With 4 bases clipped from V and 4 bases from J, the junction kept 10 bases outside the gene matches. The CDR3 totals 17 residues. The germline V gene encodes CDR1 SGHNT and CDR2 YYREEE (reference sequence). The CDR3 protein is CASSPFTGGSGANVLTF. The CDR3 DNA follows: TGTGCCAGCAGCCCGTTCACAGGGGGTTCAGGGGCCAACGTCCTGACTTTC.

J is TRBJ2-7 and V is TRBV5-1; 8 bases map to TRBD2. Germline CDR1 reads SGHRS; CDR2 reads YFSETQ. The CDR3 length is 16 residues. With V trimmed by 6 bases and J by 5 bases, 16 bases remained unmatched. The DNA for the CDR3 is TGCGCCAGCAACCTCAACCCCCCGGGACTAGGGGACGAGCAGTACTTC. Its protein is CASNLNPPGLGDEQYF.

This clone came up once. The genes are TRBV7-6 and TRBJ2-7; 10 nucleotides match TRBD2. V gave up 4 bases and J gave up 0 bases; unmatched junction bases: 6. This CDR3 region has 16 residues. Germline CDR1 and CDR2: SGHVS and FNYEAQ. The CDR3 here is CASSSHLAGASYEQYF. DNA of the CDR3: TGTGCCAGCAGCTCCCATCTAGCGGGAGCCTCCTACGAGCAGTACTTC. Complete variable domain (other parts from reference TRBV7-6 and TRBJ2-7): GAGVSQSPRYKVTKRGQDVALRCDPISGHVSLYWYRQALGQGPEFLTYFNYEAQQDKSGLPNDRFSAERPEGSISTLTIQRTEQRDSAMYRCASSSHLAGASYEQYFGPGTRLTVT.

This chain connects TRBV19 to TRBJ1-5; 8 bases align to TRBD1. Germline V lookup: CDR1 LNHDA, CDR2 SQIVND (reference sequence). Germline trimming cut 5 bases from V and 3 bases from J; bases unmatched to any gene: 6. CDR3 length: 15 residues. DNA for the CDR3: TGTGCCAGTAGTCCCAGGGGACAGGCCAATCAGCCCCAGCATTTT. It codes for CASSPRGQANQPQHF.

This clone was seen more than once but under ten times. The CDR3 sequence: CASSLTQGSTGELFF. For the CDR3, the DNA is TGTGCCAGCAGCTTAACACAGGGAAGCACCGGGGAGCTGTTTTTT. This chain joins TRBV7-3 and TRBJ2-2, with D possibly TRBD1 on 6 matching bases. Germline CDR1 and CDR2: SGHTA and FQGTGA. This CDR3 has 15 amino acids. The V end was cut by 0 bases, the J end by 4 bases, with 9 bases between.

The J gene is TRBJ2-5, the V gene TRBV19; D gene unclear. The CDR3 covers 15 residues. Trimming pared 3 bases from V and 4 bases from J, leaving 15 bases between. From germline, CDR1 is LNHDA and CDR2 SQIVND (reference sequence). The CDR3 DNA sequence: TGTGCCAGTAGTATTGAGCTTGAAGTCGGAGAGACCCAGTACTTC. Encoded protein: CASSIELEVGETQYF.